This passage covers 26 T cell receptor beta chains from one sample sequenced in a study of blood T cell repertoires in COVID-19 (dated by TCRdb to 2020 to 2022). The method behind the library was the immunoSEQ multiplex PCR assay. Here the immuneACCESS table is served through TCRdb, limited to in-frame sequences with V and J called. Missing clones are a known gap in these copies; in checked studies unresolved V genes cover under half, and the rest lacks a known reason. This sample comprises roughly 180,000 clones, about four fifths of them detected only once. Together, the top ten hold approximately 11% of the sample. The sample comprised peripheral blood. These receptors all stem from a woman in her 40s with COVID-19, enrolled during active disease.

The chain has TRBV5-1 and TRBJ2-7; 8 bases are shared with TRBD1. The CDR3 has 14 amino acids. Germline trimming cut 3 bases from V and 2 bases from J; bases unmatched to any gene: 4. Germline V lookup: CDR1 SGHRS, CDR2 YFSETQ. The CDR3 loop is CASSSTGGPYEQYF. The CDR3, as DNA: TGCGCCAGCAGCTCTACAGGGGGTCCCTACGAGCAGTACTTC.

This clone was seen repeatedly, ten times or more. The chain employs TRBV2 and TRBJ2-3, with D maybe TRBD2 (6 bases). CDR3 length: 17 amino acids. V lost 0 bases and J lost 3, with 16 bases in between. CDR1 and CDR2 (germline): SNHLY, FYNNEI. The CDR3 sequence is CASSEAGGAGITDTQYF. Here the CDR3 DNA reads TGTGCCAGCAGTGAAGCCGGAGGAGCGGGTATTACAGATACGCAGTATTTT.

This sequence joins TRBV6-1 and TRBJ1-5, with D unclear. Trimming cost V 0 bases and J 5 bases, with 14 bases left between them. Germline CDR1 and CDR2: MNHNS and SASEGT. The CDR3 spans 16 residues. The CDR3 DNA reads TGTGCCAGCAGTGAAGCTCAGAACAGAGTCTATCAGCCCCAGCATTTT. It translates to CASSEAQNRVYQPQHF.

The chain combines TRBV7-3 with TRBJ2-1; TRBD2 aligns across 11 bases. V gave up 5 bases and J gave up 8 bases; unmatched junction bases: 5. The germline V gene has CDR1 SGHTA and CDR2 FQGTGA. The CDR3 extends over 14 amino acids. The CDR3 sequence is CASSKLAGGHEQFF. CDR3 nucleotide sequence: TGTGCCAGCAGCAAATTAGCGGGGGGGCATGAGCAGTTCTTC.

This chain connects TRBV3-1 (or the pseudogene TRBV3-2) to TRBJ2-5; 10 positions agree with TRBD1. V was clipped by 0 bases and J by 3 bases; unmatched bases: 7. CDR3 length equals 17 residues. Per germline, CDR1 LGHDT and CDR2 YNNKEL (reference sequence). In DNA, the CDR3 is TGTGCCAGCAGCCAAGATCGGGGACAGGGGCAAAAAGAGACCCAGTACTTC. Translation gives CASSQDRGQGQKETQYF.

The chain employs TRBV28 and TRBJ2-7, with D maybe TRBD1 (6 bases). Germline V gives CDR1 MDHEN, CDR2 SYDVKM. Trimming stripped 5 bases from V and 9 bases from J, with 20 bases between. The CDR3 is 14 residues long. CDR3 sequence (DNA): TGTGCCAGCAGTGTCGCAGGGGCAGGCCTAGGGCAGTACTTC. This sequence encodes CASSVAGAGLGQYF.

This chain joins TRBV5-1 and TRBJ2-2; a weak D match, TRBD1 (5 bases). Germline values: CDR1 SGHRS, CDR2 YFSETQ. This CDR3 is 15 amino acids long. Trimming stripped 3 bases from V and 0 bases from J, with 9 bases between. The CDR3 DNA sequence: TGCGCCAGCAGCTGGCGACAGACGAACACCGGGGAGCTGTTTTTT. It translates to CASSWRQTNTGELFF.

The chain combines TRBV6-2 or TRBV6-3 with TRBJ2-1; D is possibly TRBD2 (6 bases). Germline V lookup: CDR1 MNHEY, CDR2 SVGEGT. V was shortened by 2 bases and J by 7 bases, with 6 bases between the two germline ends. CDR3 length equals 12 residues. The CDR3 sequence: CASSYGTNEQFF. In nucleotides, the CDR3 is TGTGCCAGCAGTTACGGGACTAATGAGCAGTTCTTC.

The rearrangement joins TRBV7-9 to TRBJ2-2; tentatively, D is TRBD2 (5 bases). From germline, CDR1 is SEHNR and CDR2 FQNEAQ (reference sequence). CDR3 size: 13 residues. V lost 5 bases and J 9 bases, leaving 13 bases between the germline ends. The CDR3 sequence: CASSPGGHRELFF. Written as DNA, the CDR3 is TGTGCCAGCAGCCCAGGCGGGCACCGGGAGCTGTTTTTT. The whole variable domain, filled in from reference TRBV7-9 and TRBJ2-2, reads DTGVSQNPRHKITKRGQNVTFRCDPISEHNRLYWYRQTLGQGPEFLTYFQNEAQLEKSRLLSDRFSAERPKGSFSTLEIQRTEQGDSAMYLCASSPGGHRELFFGEGSRLTVL.

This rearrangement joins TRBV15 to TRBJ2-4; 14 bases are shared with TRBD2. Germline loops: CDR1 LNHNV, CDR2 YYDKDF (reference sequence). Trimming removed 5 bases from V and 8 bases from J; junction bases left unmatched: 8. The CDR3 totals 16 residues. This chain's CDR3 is CATSGGLAGGWDIQYF. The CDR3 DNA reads TGTGCCACCAGCGGAGGACTAGCGGGAGGCTGGGACATTCAGTACTTC.

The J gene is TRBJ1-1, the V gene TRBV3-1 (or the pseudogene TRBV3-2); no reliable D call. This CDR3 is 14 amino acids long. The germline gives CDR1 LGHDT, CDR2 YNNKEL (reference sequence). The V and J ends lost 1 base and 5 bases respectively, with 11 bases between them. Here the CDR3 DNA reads TGTGCCAGCAGCCAAGGAGGCAGCCATACTGAAGCTTTCTTT. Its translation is CASSQGGSHTEAFF.

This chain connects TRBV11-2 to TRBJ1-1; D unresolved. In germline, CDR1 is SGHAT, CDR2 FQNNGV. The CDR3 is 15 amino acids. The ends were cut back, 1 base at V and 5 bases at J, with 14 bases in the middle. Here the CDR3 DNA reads TGTGCCAGCAGCTTAGGGGGTCATGGGAGGACTGAAGCTTTCTTT. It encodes CASSLGGHGRTEAFF.

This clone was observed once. DNA for the CDR3: TGTGCCAGCAGCCCACAGGGGGCTGGGGGAAACACCATATATTTT. This gives the protein CASSPQGAGGNTIYF. The chain has TRBV3-1 (or the pseudogene TRBV3-2) and TRBJ1-3, with 9 bases identical to TRBD1. This CDR3 region has 15 residues. V was clipped by 4 bases and J by 4 bases; unmatched bases: 5. The germline CDR1 and CDR2 sequences are LGHDT and YNNKEL (reference sequence).

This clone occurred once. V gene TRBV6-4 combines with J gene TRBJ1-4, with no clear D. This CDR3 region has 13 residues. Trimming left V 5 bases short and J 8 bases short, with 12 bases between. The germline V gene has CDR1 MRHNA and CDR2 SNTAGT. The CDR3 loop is CASSSLRGEKLFF. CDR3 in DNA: TGTGCCAGCAGTTCTCTTCGGGGAGAAAAACTGTTTTTT.

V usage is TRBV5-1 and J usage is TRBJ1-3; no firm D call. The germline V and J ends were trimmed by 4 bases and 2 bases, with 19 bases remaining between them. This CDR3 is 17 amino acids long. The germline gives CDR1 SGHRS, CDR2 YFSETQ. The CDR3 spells CASSAHSTGTTGNTIYF. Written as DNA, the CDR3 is TGCGCCAGCAGCGCGCACTCAACCGGTACTACTGGAAACACCATATATTTT.

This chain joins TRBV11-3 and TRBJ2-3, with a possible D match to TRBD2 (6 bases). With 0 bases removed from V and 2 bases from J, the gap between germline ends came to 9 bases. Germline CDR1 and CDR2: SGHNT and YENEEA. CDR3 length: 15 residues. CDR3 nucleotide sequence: TGTGCCAGCAGCTTAGACGGGGGACTCACAGATACGCAGTATTTT. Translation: CASSLDGGLTDTQYF.

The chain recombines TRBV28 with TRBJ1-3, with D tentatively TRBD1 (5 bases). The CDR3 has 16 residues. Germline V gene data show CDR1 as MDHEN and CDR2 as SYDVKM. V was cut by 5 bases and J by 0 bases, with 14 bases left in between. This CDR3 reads CASSPLDIYSGNTIYF. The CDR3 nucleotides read TGTGCCAGCAGTCCCCTGGACATTTACTCTGGAAACACCATATATTTT.

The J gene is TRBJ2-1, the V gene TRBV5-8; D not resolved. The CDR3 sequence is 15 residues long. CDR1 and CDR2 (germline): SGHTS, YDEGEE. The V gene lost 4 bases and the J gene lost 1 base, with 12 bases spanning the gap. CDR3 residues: CASSPLAVSYNEQFF. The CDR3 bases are TGTGCCAGCAGCCCGTTGGCTGTGTCCTACAATGAGCAGTTCTTC.

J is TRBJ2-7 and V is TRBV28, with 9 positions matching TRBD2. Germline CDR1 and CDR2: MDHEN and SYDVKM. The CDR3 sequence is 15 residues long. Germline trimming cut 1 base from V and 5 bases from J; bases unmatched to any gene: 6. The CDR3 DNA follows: TGTGCCAGCAGTTTATTTAGCGGGAGTTCCCACGAGCAGTACTTC. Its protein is CASSLFSGSSHEQYF.

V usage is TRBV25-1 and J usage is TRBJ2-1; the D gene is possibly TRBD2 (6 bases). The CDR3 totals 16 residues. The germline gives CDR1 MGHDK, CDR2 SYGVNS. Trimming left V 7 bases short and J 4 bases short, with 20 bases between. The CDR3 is CASTHLEVADYNEQFF. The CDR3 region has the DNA TGTGCCAGCACCCATCTGGAGGTAGCGGATTACAATGAGCAGTTCTTC.

Written as DNA, the CDR3 is TGTGCCAGCAGAGGAGGACAGGGTTTTTTAGCCGGGGAGCTGTTTTTT. It specifies CASRGGQGFLAGELFF. This chain links TRBV27 with TRBJ2-2, with 8 bases that match TRBD1. CDR3 length equals 16 residues. Per the germline V gene, CDR1 is MNHEY and CDR2 is SMNVEV (reference sequence). V was clipped by 6 bases and J by 6 bases; unmatched bases: 12.

The CDR3 region has the DNA TGTGCCAGCAGCCAAGCGGGAGGCTACCCAAATGGGGAGCAGTTCTTC. It yields the protein CASSQAGGYPNGEQFF. The chain has TRBV28 and TRBJ2-1; 9 bases are shared with TRBD2. This CDR3 comprises 16 residues. The germline V gene has CDR1 MDHEN and CDR2 SYDVKM. Trimming removed 6 bases from V and 10 bases from J; junction bases left unmatched: 16.

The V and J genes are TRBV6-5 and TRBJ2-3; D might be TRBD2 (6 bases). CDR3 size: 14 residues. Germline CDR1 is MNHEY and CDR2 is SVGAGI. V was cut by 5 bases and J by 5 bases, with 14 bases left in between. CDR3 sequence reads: CASSQEGLKDTQYF. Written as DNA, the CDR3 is TGTGCCAGCAGTCAGGAGGGGTTGAAAGATACGCAGTATTTT.

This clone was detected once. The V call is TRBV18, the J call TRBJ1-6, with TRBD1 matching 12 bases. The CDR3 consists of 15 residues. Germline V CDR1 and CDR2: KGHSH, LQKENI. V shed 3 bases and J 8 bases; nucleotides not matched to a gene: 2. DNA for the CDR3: TGTGCCAGCTCACCCCGGGACAGGGGGCATTCACCCCTCCACTTT. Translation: CASSPRDRGHSPLHF.

The DNA of the CDR3 is TGTGCCAGTAGTCCTGCCCCGGTCGGGGAGCTGTTTTTT. This gives the protein CASSPAPVGELFF. The chain employs TRBV19 and TRBJ2-2, with D hard to call. The CDR3 consists of 13 residues. The V and J ends lost 5 bases and 7 bases respectively, with 11 bases between them. The germline V gene has CDR1 LNHDA and CDR2 SQIVND (reference sequence). The full variable domain, rest sourced from reference TRBV19 and TRBJ2-2, is DGGITQSPKYLFRKEGQNVTLSCEQNLNHDAMYWYRQDPGQGLRLIYYSQIVNDFQKGDIAEGYSVSREKKESFPLTVTSAQKNPTAFYLCASSPAPVGELFFGEGSRLTVL.

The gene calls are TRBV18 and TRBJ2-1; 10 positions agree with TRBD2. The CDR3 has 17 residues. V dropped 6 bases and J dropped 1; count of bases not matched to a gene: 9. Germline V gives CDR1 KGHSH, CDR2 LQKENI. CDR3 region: CASSPLAGDWSYNEQFF. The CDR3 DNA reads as TGTGCCAGCTCGCCGCTAGCGGGAGATTGGTCCTACAATGAGCAGTTCTTC.